This T cell receptor beta chain was observed in a study of T-cell reconstitution after alpha-beta-depleted transplantation in children. Unique molecular identifiers were incorporated when the TCRbeta library was constructed. TCRdb independently ran MiXCR on the PCR reads; one entry per CDR3 protein. The table has 200,000 to 300,000 distinct CDR3 sequences, roughly 25% seen once; the top ten hold roughly 2.5%. The material sequenced was PBMCs, taken before TCRalphabeta/CD19-depleted stem cell transplant. This sequence originates from a girl aged 2-10 years with Fanconi anemia, due to receive a stem cell transplant.

CDR3 in DNA: TGTGCCAGCACCCCGAGGACAGGGGGTATACCCTACGAGCAGTACTTC. Translation gives CASTPRTGGIPYEQYF. The chain recombines TRBV12-3 or TRBV12-4 with TRBJ2-7; TRBD1 agrees at 10 bases. With 7 bases clipped from V and 2 bases from J, the junction kept 11 bases outside the gene matches. This CDR3 comprises 16 residues.